These T cell receptor beta chains were read from a single sample in a study of CD8 T cells in Susac syndrome. Each CDR3 protein is one row after TCRdb ran MiXCR on the immunoSEQ multiplex PCR reads. The sample carries some 200,000 distinct CDR3 sequences, 85% to 95% recorded once. The sequenced sample was CD8+ T cells from PBMCs. The receptors derive from a human donor with Susac syndrome. Each CDR3 is given with its conserved first and last residue. Each record gives: CDR3 DNA, CDR3 protein, J gene, V gene, clone size, D gene. A D gene is named only where the DNA matches it firmly. Size is stated for part of the rows, as once, few or many counts, or as a class when the clone is expanded.

TGTGCCAGCAGAACGAATTGGGTCCGTAACTACGAGCAGTACTTC CASRTNWVRNYEQYF TRBJ2-7 TRBV6-2/TRBV6-3 once .
TGTGCCAGCAGTGTAGGGGAAATCAAATCCTACGAGCAGTACTTC CASSVGEIKSYEQYF TRBJ2-7 TRBV2 . .
TGTGCCAGCACCCCGGACAGCAATCAGCCCCAGCATTTT CASTPDSNQPQHF TRBJ1-5 TRBV12-3/TRBV12-4 . .
TGTGCCATCAGCGGAGGGCGAACTTACACAGATACGCAGTATTTT CAISGGRTYTDTQYF TRBJ2-3 TRBV10-3 . .
TGTGCCAGCAGCGGCCACCGGACAGGGGACAATGAGCAGTTCTTC CASSGHRTGDNEQFF TRBJ2-1 TRBV9 . TRBD1
TGTGCCAGCAGCCAAATACAGGGGGCCGGCTATGGCTACACCTTC CASSQIQGAGYGYTF TRBJ1-2 TRBV12-3/TRBV12-4 . TRBD1
TGCGCCAGCAGCCCCGACCCGGAGACAGGGGATGGCTACACCTTC CASSPDPETGDGYTF TRBJ1-2 TRBV5-1 . TRBD1
TGTGCCAGCAGTACACTAGCGGCCCAAGAGACCCAGTACTTC CASSTLAAQETQYF TRBJ2-5 TRBV27 . TRBD2
TGCGCCAGCAGCCCACTAGCGAGGTCCTACAATGAGCAGTTCTTC CASSPLARSYNEQFF TRBJ2-1 TRBV4-1 . TRBD2
TGTGCCAGCAGTTTCGAATGGACTGAAGCTTTCTTT CASSFEWTEAFF TRBJ1-1 TRBV28 . .